This entry concerns a single T cell receptor beta chain. The antigen it recognizes is unknown. Base-call qualities are not available, and no considerably larger clone is one nucleotide away. The protocol used for the library was the immunoSEQ multiplex PCR assay. Adaptive Biotechnologies performed TCRbeta CDR3 sequencing at survey depth and reported CDR3 sequences, V/J genes, productive frequency, and template counts. Amplification of TCR beta CDR3 regions was performed from genomic DNA rather than from RNA. Under the source paper's analysis protocol: Jensen-Shannon divergence was used to quantify pairwise repertoire overlap between tissues, with a value of 1 meaning complete divergence and a value of 0 meaning identical repertoires. Based on pairwise JSD values, tissues were grouped by single-linkage agglomerative hierarchical clustering, and the results were shown as dendrograms. GLIPH2 was run on all patient samples with simulation_depth 1000, kmer_min_depth 3 and cdr3_length_cutoff 8, and groups with more than two unique CDR3s were retained. In a standardized tissue-overlap score, Jaccard GLIPH-group overlap across patients was extrapolated to a standard repertoire size of 1000 clones. Linear mixed-effect models, with tissue as a fixed effect and individual as a random effect, were used to test how diversity related to clinical or experimental variables. TCRdb stores this immuneACCESS table with in-frame sequences only. Part of the clones is absent; in the studies checked, under half of the shortfall reflects unresolved V genes, and no reason is known for the rest. V, J and clone size derive from that table, while D and trimming were established from the DNA sequence. The sample records some 2,000 clones, over 60% of which are singletons. The ten largest clones take up about 17% of the sample.

The entry originates in a study of tissue T cells after allogeneic stem cell transplantation (dated by TCRdb to between 2020 and 2023). Background for the entire study: Every GVHD patient got a graft from a donor, with several grafts unmodified and three CD34-selected to deplete T cells. When multiple samples of a tissue were available, H&E sections were reviewed by a pathologist, and samples with histologically apparent lymphocytes were prioritized for sequencing. The study profiled TCR beta repertoires across many tissues from research autopsies of patients with and without GVHD, plus mouse models of GVHD. The human arm was conducted as a prospective observational study, and neither blinding nor randomization was performed.

The CDR3 has 14 amino acids, counting the end cysteine and phenylalanine. The only DNA kept is the CDR3, 42 bases in frame from the first base. The germline V gene supplies CDR1 SGHTA and CDR2 FQGTGA. V is reduced by 2 bases and J by 4 bases, leaving a spacing of 11 bases between them. The label giving this sample's time point can be read as: human tissue collected at research (rapid) autopsy. Over a three-year period, several adult allo-HCT recipients who had steroid-refractory GVHD were prospectively enrolled in a research-autopsy study. Every GVHD patient had gastrointestinal GVHD and was given several lines of GVHD-directed therapy, and a few of the GVHD patients also had skin involvement. Autopsy tissues included GI sites from esophagus to rectum, liver, skin and lymphoid organs including spleen, after a median post-mortem interval of roughly 9.5 hours. Each autopsy specimen was bisected, with one portion flash-frozen in liquid nitrogen and the remainder formalin-fixed, and the outer muscle layers of GI specimens were removed. Genomic DNA was extracted from frozen tissues using the Mag-Bind Blood & Tissue DNA HDQ 96 Kit on a Chemagic 360 or the DNeasy Blood & Tissue Kit. Because of concern about red blood cell contamination, extracted DNA underwent additional purification with the Genomic DNA Clean & Concentrator-25 kit.

Study-wide findings and limitations: Only a few T cell clones appeared in more than one patient, yet motif-based clustering showed tissue-specific repertoire signatures that were shared between patients. Within patients, how anatomically similar the tissues were was a key factor in shaping TCR repertoire composition, regardless of disease or transplant status. Which tissue TCRs were alloreactive or antigen-specific was not determined in the study, and some of the clones might have been host cells that persisted. In both patients and mice, only a limited portion of the TCR repertoire detected in tissues was captured by blood and spleen T cells. A small and clinically heterogeneous patient cohort was studied, and sampling depth was acknowledged as a limitation.

Recombination linked TRBV7-3 to TRBJ1-1, with no confident D gene call. This TCR was sampled from an older male patient with steroid-refractory graft-versus-host disease after an allogeneic stem cell transplant. Following a transplant, some T cells may be graft donor cells, not patient cells. The sequences come from transverse colon tissue, collected at autopsy. The sequence in DNA is TGTGCCAGCAGCTTAGGACGCCTGAGCACTGAAGCTTTCTTT. The encoded protein is CASSLGRLSTEAFF.